Sequencing of this TCR beta chain was carried out in a study of blood T cell repertoires in COVID-19. Turning to the study itself: Some COVID-19 samples were acute and others convalescent; all came from the United States, Italy and Spain. T cells, B-cell-depleted T cells, or PBMCs supplied cDNA or gDNA.

The V and J ends lost 0 bases and 3 bases, in that order; junction bases with no gene match: 6. Germline V gene sequence: CDR1 SGHNT, CDR2 YYREEE (reference sequence). The length of the CDR3 is 16 residues. Authors' methods: By means of reference gene primer amplification, nucleated cell counts were estimated. The assay was immunoSEQ multiplex PCR, and TCRdb's table has in-frame clones only and misses some. The V and J calls and clone size come from that table; D and trimming were worked out from the DNA. Of nearly 70,000 clones listed, roughly 80% are singletons. The chain has TRBV5-4 and TRBJ2-3; 8 nucleotides match TRBD2. Sequenced material: peripheral blood. This sequence originates from a woman older than 75 with acute or convalescent COVID-19. CDR3 coding DNA: TGTGCCAGCAGCTTGGTCGCGGGGGGTGGGACAGATACGCAGTATTTT. It encodes CASSLVAGGGTDTQYF.